The 13 T cell receptor beta chains given below trace back to one sample, sequenced in a study of T-cell reconstitution after alpha-beta-depleted transplantation in children. For TCRbeta, the library was prepared with unique molecular identifiers. TCRdb re-called the PCR reads with MiXCR, one entry per CDR3 protein. Of about 58,000 distinct CDR3 sequences in the sample, about 40% were seen once. The sequencing here drew on PBMCs, mostly from graft donor cells, taken 360 days after TCRalphabeta/CD19-depleted stem cell transplant. These receptors came from a male patient aged 10 to 17 who had a stem cell transplant for acute lymphoblastic leukemia, so the T cells may come from the graft donor.

The sample holds a few counts of this clonotype. V gene TRBV12-3 or TRBV12-4 combines with J gene TRBJ2-3; D unclear. The CDR3 is 15 residues long. V lost 3 bases and J lost 2, with 12 bases in between. CDR3 nucleotide sequence: TGTGCCAGCAGTTTGTGGGTCAGTGACACAGATACGCAGTATTTT. This encodes CASSLWVSDTDTQYF.

The chain uses TRBV12-3 or TRBV12-4 and TRBJ2-1; 12 positions agree with TRBD2. Losses at the gene ends were 6 bases for V and 6 bases for J; bases not matched to a gene: 3. This CDR3 spans 14 amino acids. CDR3 loop: CASSRLAGANEQFF. The CDR3 DNA is TGTGCCAGCAGCCGACTAGCGGGGGCCAATGAGCAGTTCTTC.

This chain's CDR3 is CASSLGTPAAFF. In nucleotides, the CDR3 is TGTGCCAGCAGCTTAGGAACCCCCGCAGCTTTCTTT. The rearrangement links TRBV11-2 to TRBJ1-1, with D unclear. Trimming cost V 1 base and J 10 bases, with 10 bases left between them. From germline, CDR1 is SGHAT and CDR2 FQNNGV. CDR3 length equals 12 residues. Complete variable domain (other parts from reference TRBV11-2 and TRBJ1-1): EAGVAQSPRYKIIEKRQSVAFWCNPISGHATLYWYQQILGQGPKLLIQFQNNGVVDDSQLPKDRFSAERLKGVDSTLKIQPAKLEDSAVYLCASSLGTPAAFFGQGTRLTVV.

This clonotype came up a few times. V and J are TRBV5-1 and TRBJ2-5; D is unclear. The CDR3 runs to 14 residues. In germline, CDR1 is SGHRS, CDR2 YFSETQ. V was cut by 5 bases and J by 2 bases, with 13 bases left in between. The CDR3: CASSPFAPQETQYF. CDR3 in DNA: TGCGCCAGCAGTCCATTTGCCCCACAAGAGACCCAGTACTTC.

V is TRBV12-5 and J is TRBJ2-1; D is undetermined. Germline values: CDR1 LGHNT, CDR2 FRNRAP. V lost 8 bases, J lost 7 bases, and 12 bases lay in between. The CDR3 runs to 12 residues. The CDR3 coding sequence is TGTGCTAGTAGGGATTTGGGGAATGAGCAGTTCTTC. Protein product: CASRDLGNEQFF.

Note on this clonotype: Relative to the germline gene, one junction end is altered; a read error may explain this. The chain couples TRBV12-3 or TRBV12-4 to TRBJ2-2; D may be TRBD1 (6 bases). The CDR3 length is 14 residues. The CDR3, as DNA: TGTGCCAGCGGTTTTGAGGGGGAGAACGGGGAGCTGTTTTTT. This codes for CASGFEGENGELFF.

This clonotype appeared a few times. CDR3 loop: CASSFGRQPQHF. The CDR3 DNA reads TGTGCCAGCAGTTTTGGAAGACAGCCCCAGCATTTT. The J gene is TRBJ1-5, the V gene TRBV28; D unclear. V dropped 3 bases and J dropped 7 bases, with 7 bases sitting between them. The CDR3 extends over 12 amino acids. Per the germline V gene, CDR1 is MDHEN and CDR2 is SYDVKM.

The rearrangement uses TRBV29-1 and TRBJ1-4, with 7 nucleotides matching TRBD1. J lost 3 bases, V lost 7 bases, and 8 bases had no gene match. The CDR3 length is 14 residues. Germline CDR1 reads SQVTM; CDR2 reads ANQGSEA. The CDR3 DNA reads TGCAGCGCTATAACCGGGACAGCTAATGAAAAACTGTTTTTT. This translates into CSAITGTANEKLFF.

The chain joins TRBV2 to TRBJ1-5, with D possibly matching TRBD1 (5 bases). The length of the CDR3 is 14 residues. Germline values: CDR1 SNHLY, CDR2 FYNNEI. The V end was cut by 4 bases, the J end by 9 bases, with 16 bases between. CDR3 sequence: CASSGEQGSGPQHF. The DNA of the CDR3 is TGTGCCAGCAGTGGGGAGCAGGGAAGTGGGCCCCAGCATTTT.

V and J are TRBV4-2 and TRBJ2-1; D possibly uses TRBD1 or TRBD2 (5 bases each). The V gene's germline CDR1 is LGHNA and CDR2 YNFKEQ. Trimming removed 4 bases at V and 3 bases at J, with 19 bases between. There are 17 residues in the CDR3. The CDR3 sequence is CASSPNWGSRNYNEQFF. DNA for the CDR3: TGTGCCAGCAGCCCGAATTGGGGGTCAAGAAACTACAATGAGCAGTTCTTC.

As to this clonotype: The germline gene is not matched at one end of the junction; a read error may be the cause. The DNA of the CDR3 is TGTGCTAGCAGCTTGCTCCCTAGCGGGGGTTACAATGAGCAGTTCTTC. The encoded protein is CASSLLPSGGYNEQFF. This chain links TRBV7-7 with TRBJ2-1; 10 bases map to TRBD2. From germline, CDR1 is SSHAT and CDR2 FNYEAQ (reference sequence). This CDR3 is 16 amino acids long.

The table lists this clonotype with a few counts. This chain links TRBV6-4 with TRBJ2-1; 9 nucleotides agree with TRBD2. J gave up 6 bases and V 8 bases, and 11 bases lay outside the gene matches. This CDR3 has 15 residues. Germline V gene sequence: CDR1 MRHNA, CDR2 SNTAGT. CDR3 in amino acids: CASGVGPSGANEQFF. In DNA form, the CDR3 reads TGTGCCAGCGGCGTTGGCCCTAGCGGGGCCAATGAGCAGTTCTTC.

The rearrangement links TRBV10-3 to TRBJ2-5, with 10 positions matching TRBD2. The CDR3 covers 16 residues. Germline CDR1 is ENHRY and CDR2 is SYGVKD. V shed 3 bases, J shed 5 bases, and the junction held 9 bases outside the gene matches. This CDR3 is CAISDQERGGSETQYF. The CDR3 DNA sequence: TGTGCCATCAGTGATCAAGAGCGGGGGGGCTCGGAGACCCAGTACTTC.